This is a list of T cell receptor beta chains from one sample in a study of blood T cell repertoires in COVID-19. Some clones are missing from TCRdb's copy, which holds only in-frame ones; the method was immunoSEQ multiplex PCR. The sample has 200,000 to 250,000 clones; about nine tenths are singletons. The specimen was peripheral blood. The receptors derive from a man aged 30-40 years with COVID-19, enrolled during active disease. CDR3s include the opening cysteine and the closing phenylalanine or tryptophan. Fields, in order: clone size, V gene, D gene, J gene, CDR3 DNA, CDR3 protein. D genes are given only for firm matches. The size entry is marked missing in some rows and otherwise reads once, few, many or a size class.

NA	TRBV9	TRBD1	TRBJ1-1	TGTGCCAGCAGCGTAGTAGGGACAGTTATGAACACTGAAGCTTTCTTT	CASSVVGTVMNTEAFF
NA	TRBV3-1/TRBV3-2	TRBD1	TRBJ1-2	TGTGCCAGCAGCCGAAGACAGGGCAGCTACACCTTC	CASSRRQGSYTF
NA	TRBV4-2	NA	TRBJ1-3	TGTGCCAGCAGCCAAGGGTACAGGGTTCCCCTGAGCTCTGGAAACACCATATATTTT	CASSQGYRVPLSSGNTIYF
NA	TRBV7-9	TRBD2	TRBJ2-1	TGTGCCAGCAGCTTAAAGAGACTAGCGGGAGGGCCGGGGAATGAGCAGTTCTTC	CASSLKRLAGGPGNEQFF
NA	TRBV7-3	NA	TRBJ2-3	TGTGCCAGCAGCTCCCCCGGGGGAGATACGCAGTATTTT	CASSSPGGDTQYF
NA	TRBV7-9	NA	TRBJ1-4	TGTGCCAGCAGCAGGGGGGCCTCATCTAATGAAAAACTGTTTTTT	CASSRGASSNEKLFF
NA	TRBV29-1	TRBD2	TRBJ2-1	TGCAGCGTAGGGAGGGCCTACCTCAATGAGCAGTTCTTC	CSVGRAYLNEQFF
NA	TRBV29-1	TRBD1	TRBJ2-2	TGCAGCGCAAGGCTCGGGACAGGCGTCCCTAACACCGGGGAGCTGTTTTTT	CSARLGTGVPNTGELFF
NA	TRBV4-3	NA	TRBJ1-3	TGCGCCAGCAGCCAATCGCGGGGAGGCTCTGGAAACACCATATATTTT	CASSQSRGGSGNTIYF
NA	TRBV2	NA	TRBJ1-5	TGTGCCAGCAGTGAAAAGGGCAGGGTGAGTTATAGCAATCAGCCCCAGCATTTT	CASSEKGRVSYSNQPQHF
NA	TRBV19	NA	TRBJ1-1	TGTGCCAGTAGTCCCGGGGGGAACAGGGCGGCCACTGAAGCTTTCTTT	CASSPGGNRAATEAFF
few	TRBV10-3	NA	TRBJ1-5	TGTGCCATCATGGCAGGGGCAGGTCAGCCCCAGCATTTT	CAIMAGAGQPQHF
NA	TRBV23-1	NA	TRBJ2-7	TGCGCCAGCAGTCAATCTATTCAGGCAGGGGGGACCTACGAGCAGTACTTC	CASSQSIQAGGTYEQYF
NA	TRBV19	TRBD2	TRBJ2-7	TGTGCCAGCCTAGCGGGTCGGATCTACGAGCAGTACTTC	CASLAGRIYEQYF
NA	TRBV19	NA	TRBJ2-3	TGTGCCAGTAGTTTCCTTCAGGGGGGCGGAGATACGCAGTATTTT	CASSFLQGGGDTQYF
NA	TRBV9	NA	TRBJ2-2	TGTGCCAGCAGCGTAGCCCAGGCAGGGGAGCTGTTTTTT	CASSVAQAGELFF
NA	TRBV29-1	TRBD2	TRBJ2-3	TGCAGCGTATCCGGGACTAGCGGGACGATGGGGGATACGCAGTATTTT	CSVSGTSGTMGDTQYF
NA	TRBV27	TRBD1	TRBJ2-7	TGTGCCAGCAGTCTTCCGGGACAGGCGCCCTACGAGCAGTACTTC	CASSLPGQAPYEQYF
once	TRBV27	NA	TRBJ2-2	TGTGCCAGCAAGTTAAGGGTCAGGGCAGACCCGAACACCGGGGAGCTGTTTTTT	CASKLRVRADPNTGELFF
NA	TRBV5-1	TRBD1	TRBJ1-4	TGCGCCAGCAGCCAGGGACAGATTAATGAAAAACTGTTTTTT	CASSQGQINEKLFF
once	TRBV18	TRBD1	TRBJ2-2	TGTGCCAGCTCACCAAGGCCGGGACAGGTGAACACCGGGGAGCTGTTTTTT	CASSPRPGQVNTGELFF
NA	TRBV13	NA	TRBJ1-3	TGTGCCAGCAGCACTCGGAGCGACTCTGGAAACACCATATATTTT	CASSTRSDSGNTIYF
NA	TRBV7-6	NA	TRBJ2-7	TGTGCCAGCAGCGCCCCTCAGGGCGAGCAGTACTTC	CASSAPQGEQYF
NA	TRBV7-3	TRBD1	TRBJ2-1	TGTGCCAGCAGCCTCTCCCGGGACAGGTACAATGAGCAGTTCTTC	CASSLSRDRYNEQFF
NA	TRBV10-3	NA	TRBJ1-3	TGTGCCGTTAAGGGGCCGAACTCTGGAAACACCATATATTTT	CAVKGPNSGNTIYF
NA	TRBV28	NA	TRBJ2-7	TGTGCCAGCAGCCTAGATACGATTTACGAGCAGTACTTC	CASSLDTIYEQYF
NA	TRBV5-1	NA	TRBJ2-5	TGCGCCAGCAGCTTGATGGCCGTACGTGGCGAGACCCAGTACTTC	CASSLMAVRGETQYF
NA	TRBV28	NA	TRBJ1-5	TGTGCCAGCACAAGGGGGGGTATCTGGGGTCAGCCCCAGCATTTT	CASTRGGIWGQPQHF
NA	TRBV4-3	NA	TRBJ1-2	TGCGCCAGCAGCCGGACAGTAGAGGCCTATGGCTACACCTTC	CASSRTVEAYGYTF
NA	TRBV27	TRBD1	TRBJ1-6	TGTGCCAGCAGTTTATTGGGGACAGGGATTTCACCCCTCCACTTT	CASSLLGTGISPLHF
NA	TRBV5-6	TRBD2	TRBJ2-2	TGTGCCAGCAGCCCGCGGGGGGGCGACACCGGGGAGCTGTTTTTT	CASSPRGGDTGELFF